The TCR beta chain under discussion was sequenced for a study of blood T cells in healthy people across ages. General study findings and limits: Measured against age, TCR beta diversity per million T cells decreased in a roughly linear manner. Observed TCR beta diversity showed a strong correlation with the percentage of naive T cells as measured by flow cytometry.

Together with a sample-barcoded 5' primer, a J-beta primer mix was included in a second PCR lasting about 7 to 11 cycles. Every cDNA was tagged by a template-switch adaptor with 12 random nucleotides. TCRdb recomputed calls from the 5' RACE reads with MiXCR, one row per CDR3 protein. The sample comprises 660,000 or so distinct CDR3 sequences, under 65% of which are singletons, and roughly 34% rests with the top ten. Germline V gene data show CDR1 as DFQATT and CDR2 as SNEGSKA (reference sequence). The V gene lost 1 base and the J gene lost 2 bases, with 9 bases spanning the gap. CDR3 length equals 14 residues. For this clonotype: Its antigen is currently unknown.

The clonotype was recovered from a man aged 60-69 years in good health. This chain uses TRBV20-1 with TRBJ1-5; D remains unclear. The sample comprised blood. CDR3 in DNA: TGCAGTGCTAGAGGCGGCTGGGGCAATCAGCCCCAGCATTTT. This sequence encodes CSARGGWGNQPQHF.